Following are 18 T cell receptor beta chains from one sample sequenced in a study of radiation and T cells in renal cell carcinoma (dated by TCRdb to the early 2020s). Sample time point, as interpreted from the label and publication: blood 2 weeks post-SBRT. The treatment or condition tag for this specimen amounts to: 15 Gy SBRT to primary tumor, nephrectomy 4 weeks later. Receptor libraries were prepared by the immunoSEQ multiplex PCR assay. The immuneACCESS repertoire file appears here via TCRdb, limited to in-frame rearrangements. These files lack a portion of the clones; in checked studies, under half of the deficit traces to unresolved V genes, and the cause of the others is not known. The sample data list approximately 120,000 clones, and 65% to 85% of these were observed just once. The ten largest make up 5.8% of the sample. The input for sequencing was blood, taken from a patient whose treatment included radiotherapy and nephrectomy. The source is a man aged 45-65 years with renal cell carcinoma.

The rearrangement joins TRBV27 to TRBJ2-2, with 9 bases that match TRBD1. V dropped 1 base and J dropped 7; count of bases not matched to a gene: 10. Per germline, CDR1 MNHEY and CDR2 SMNVEV (reference sequence). CDR3 length equals 17 residues. This chain's CDR3 is CASSLFGQGLRHGELFF. As DNA, the CDR3 is TGTGCCAGCAGTTTATTCGGACAGGGGTTAAGGCACGGGGAGCTGTTTTTT.

This clone has only a few counts. The chain carries TRBV7-9 and TRBJ1-4, with D hard to call. Trimming took 7 bases from V and 1 from J, leaving 19 bases between them. CDR1 SEHNR and CDR2 FQNEAQ come from the germline V gene (reference sequence). The CDR3 sequence is 17 residues long. The CDR3, as DNA: TGTGCCAGCACCAACCCCGCCTCCCTTGAAACTAATGAAAAACTGTTTTTT. It specifies CASTNPASLETNEKLFF.

This clone was observed once. V usage is TRBV7-9 and J usage is TRBJ1-4; D not resolved. CDR3 size: 15 residues. The V end lost 1 base, the J end lost 4 bases, and 10 bases lay between the germline ends. Germline CDR1 SEHNR, CDR2 FQNEAQ (reference sequence). CDR3 loop: CASSLGAYLNEKLFF. CDR3 coding DNA: TGTGCCAGCAGCTTAGGGGCGTACCTTAATGAAAAACTGTTTTTT.

The chain carries TRBV30 and TRBJ1-1, with no clear D. The CDR3 is 11 amino acids. Germline V CDR1 and CDR2: GTSNPN, SVGIG (reference sequence). Trimming shortened V by 3 bases and J by 3 bases, and 5 bases separated the two germline ends. Here the CDR3 DNA reads TGTGCCTGGAGCATTGACACTGAAGCTTTCTTT. It codes for CAWSIDTEAFF.

V usage is TRBV19 and J usage is TRBJ1-4; 7 bases are a match to TRBD1. Trimming cost V 4 bases and J 7 bases; bases outside gene matches: 9. The CDR3 totals 15 residues. Per the germline V gene, CDR1 is LNHDA and CDR2 is SQIVND (reference sequence). CDR3 residues: CASSTGQVVSEKLFF. CDR3 sequence (DNA): TGTGCCAGTAGTACCGGACAGGTTGTGTCTGAAAAACTGTTTTTT.

The chain employs TRBV5-4 and TRBJ2-1; D gene ambiguous. Between the trimmed V and J ends, which lost 7 bases and 5 bases, there was a span of 10 bases. In germline, CDR1 is SGHNT, CDR2 YYREEE (reference sequence). CDR3 size: 12 residues. This chain's CDR3 is CASVRQNNEQFF. CDR3 DNA: TGTGCCAGCGTCCGCCAAAACAATGAGCAGTTCTTC.

V usage is TRBV19 and J usage is TRBJ1-1; possibly TRBD1 for D (5 bases). The V end lost 1 base, the J end lost 0 bases, and 18 bases lay between the germline ends. The CDR3 is 18 residues long. Germline CDR1 reads LNHDA; CDR2 reads SQIVND (reference sequence). The CDR3 region has the DNA TGTGCCAGTAGTATAGTATGGGGGACCGCGGCTTTGAACACTGAAGCTTTCTTT. Residues: CASSIVWGTAALNTEAFF.

Written as DNA, the CDR3 is TGTGCCAGCAGGCCCGGGAGCTCCTACAATGAGCAGTTCTTC. Residues: CASRPGSSYNEQFF. V gene TRBV2 combines with J gene TRBJ2-1; maybe TRBD2 (6 bases). CDR3 length equals 14 residues. The ends were cut back, 6 bases at V and 0 bases at J, with 9 bases in the middle. From germline, CDR1 is SNHLY and CDR2 FYNNEI.

The chain links TRBV10-3 to TRBJ2-2, with 8 bases identical to TRBD1. V lost 10 bases to trimming and J lost 3 bases; unmatched junction nucleotides: 7. CDR1 is ENHRY, CDR2 SYGVKD, per germline. CDR3 size: 14 residues. This chain's CDR3 is CANSGTGYTGELFF. For the CDR3, the DNA is TGTGCCAATTCCGGGACAGGCTACACCGGGGAGCTGTTTTTT.

V is TRBV5-1 and J is TRBJ2-7; D call uncertain. CDR1 is SGHRS, CDR2 YFSETQ, per germline. Between the trimmed V and J ends, which lost 2 bases and 4 bases, there was a span of 4 bases. The CDR3 runs 11 residues. CDR3 sequence: CASSFGYEQYF. For the CDR3, the DNA is TGCGCCAGCAGCTTCGGATACGAGCAGTACTTC.

The rearrangement links TRBV21-1 to TRBJ1-6. TRBV21-1 is a pseudogene. The CDR3 loop spans 17 amino acids. The CDR3 reads CASSLRGRGSYNSPLHF. The CDR3 region has the DNA TGTGCCAGCAGCCTCCGGGGGAGGGGCTCCTATAATTCACCCCTCCACTTT.

V gene TRBV9 combines with J gene TRBJ2-2, with 8 bases that match TRBD1. With V trimmed by 4 bases and J by 5 bases, 7 bases remained unmatched. This CDR3 is 15 amino acids long. The germline CDR1 and CDR2 sequences are SGDLS and YYNGEE. The CDR3 DNA sequence: TGTGCCAGCAGCCGAGACAGGGGTTTGACCGGGGAGCTGTTTTTT. Its protein product is CASSRDRGLTGELFF. Using reference TRBV9 and TRBJ2-2 for the parts outside the CDR3, the full variable domain is DSGVTQTPKHLITATGQRVTLRCSPRSGDLSVYWYQQSLDQGLQFLIQYYNGEERAKGNILERFSAQQFPDLHSELNLSSLELGDSALYFCASSRDRGLTGELFFGEGSRLTVL.

This chain uses TRBV9 with TRBJ1-4, with D possibly matching TRBD1 (5 bases). Trimming took 0 bases from V and 3 from J, leaving 9 bases between them. Per the germline V gene, CDR1 is SGDLS and CDR2 is YYNGEE. This CDR3 is 15 amino acids long. Here the CDR3 reads CASSVVGGANEKLFF. CDR3 DNA: TGTGCCAGCAGCGTAGTGGGGGGGGCTAATGAAAAACTGTTTTTT.

The J gene is TRBJ2-7, the V gene TRBV2, with 8 nucleotides matching TRBD2. CDR1 is SNHLY and CDR2 is FYNNEI in the germline V gene. The CDR3 loop spans 17 amino acids. V dropped 4 bases and J dropped 2; count of bases not matched to a gene: 13. The CDR3 reads CASSVAPPGAGAYEQYF. CDR3 coding DNA: TGTGCCAGCAGTGTAGCCCCCCCCGGAGCGGGGGCCTACGAGCAGTACTTC.

The chain uses TRBV4-1 and TRBJ2-3, with TRBD1 matching 9 bases. The junction had 13 bases not matched to a gene; V was cut back by 3 bases and J by 6 bases. The germline V gene has CDR1 MGHRA and CDR2 YSYEKL. The CDR3 spans 17 residues. The chain's CDR3 is CASSQGRGTGSLDTQYF. The CDR3 DNA follows: TGCGCCAGCAGCCAGGGTCGCGGGACAGGGTCATTGGATACGCAGTATTTT.

The gene calls are TRBV5-1 and TRBJ1-1; D remains unclear. The CDR3 sequence is 13 residues long. The ends were cut back, 1 base at V and 10 bases at J, with 14 bases in the middle. Germline V lookup: CDR1 SGHRS, CDR2 YFSETQ. The CDR3 sequence is CASSLPLLGVAFF. The CDR3 nucleotides are TGCGCCAGCAGCTTGCCGTTACTTGGGGTAGCTTTCTTT.

The V call is TRBV7-9, the J call TRBJ1-1, with D possibly TRBD1 on 6 matching bases. The germline V and J ends were trimmed by 0 bases and 3 bases, with 11 bases remaining between them. Germline V gene data show CDR1 as SEHNR and CDR2 as FQNEAQ (reference sequence). This CDR3 is 15 amino acids long. This CDR3 reads CASSLAQGTHTEAFF. CDR3 sequence (DNA): TGTGCCAGCAGCTTAGCGCAGGGGACCCACACTGAAGCTTTCTTT.

This clone was picked up a small number of times. The J gene is TRBJ1-2, the V gene TRBV11-2, with TRBD1 matching over 9 bases. There are 13 residues in the CDR3. Germline CDR1 SGHAT, CDR2 FQNNGV. V lost 5 bases to trimming and J lost 8 bases; unmatched junction nucleotides: 6. In DNA, the CDR3 is TGTGCCAGCAGCCCGGACAGGGGAGGGGGCTACACCTTC. Its translation is CASSPDRGGGYTF.